These 19 T cell receptor beta chains came from one sample sequenced in a study of patients and donors after allogeneic stem cell transplantation. TCRdb re-called the RT-PCR reads through MiXCR, storing one row per CDR3 protein. The table includes about 960,000 distinct CDR3 sequences, more than 15% detected once. What was sequenced was blood, either unsorted or a sorted T cell fraction (not recorded which). These receptor sequences come from a human donor who was either an allogeneic HSCT recipient or a stem cell or donor lymphocyte infusion donor (not recorded which). It is not recorded whose cells these are; they may come from a transplant donor.

This clonotype showed up just a few times. The J gene is TRBJ2-1, the V gene TRBV20-1; 11 bases match TRBD2. In germline, CDR1 is DFQATT, CDR2 SNEGSKA (reference sequence). This CDR3 contains 14 residues. With V trimmed by 1 base and J by 10 bases, 6 bases remained unmatched. CDR3 nucleotides: TGCAGTGCTAGAGGCCTAGCGGGAGGCAGGGAGCAGTTCTTC. This translates into CSARGLAGGREQFF.

This clonotype was counted only a few times. The genes are TRBV29-1 and TRBJ2-7, with a tentative D call TRBD2 (5 bases). This CDR3 comprises 13 residues. The V gene's germline CDR1 is SQVTM and CDR2 ANQGSEA. V was clipped by 7 bases and J by 0 bases, with 13 bases between them. This CDR3 reads CSALAASSYEQYF. The DNA for the CDR3 is TGCAGCGCTCTAGCTGCGAGCTCCTACGAGCAGTACTTC.

The chain joins TRBV27 to TRBJ2-2, with D possibly matching TRBD1 (6 bases). V was clipped by 5 bases and J by 4 bases, with 17 bases between them. Per the germline V gene, CDR1 is MNHEY and CDR2 is SMNVEV (reference sequence). This CDR3 spans 16 amino acids. This CDR3 reads CASSPWTVRPTGELFF. Written as DNA, the CDR3 is TGTGCCAGCAGTCCATGGACAGTTCGACCCACCGGGGAGCTGTTTTTT.

J is TRBJ2-1 and V is TRBV20-1, with 11 bases identical to TRBD2. J gave up 4 bases and V 5 bases, and 10 bases lay outside the gene matches. Germline CDR1 reads DFQATT; CDR2 reads SNEGSKA (reference sequence). This CDR3 spans 16 amino acids. In DNA form, the CDR3 reads TGCAGTGCTGTGGAACTAGCGGGAGTATCTTACAATGAGCAGTTCTTC. This translates into CSAVELAGVSYNEQFF.

This clonotype was found many times. The chain combines TRBV10-3 with TRBJ1-1, with no clear D. Per germline, CDR1 ENHRY and CDR2 SYGVKD. Between the trimmed V and J ends, which lost 10 bases and 5 bases, there was a span of 14 bases. CDR3 length: 12 residues. The CDR3 spells CATRGSGTEAFF. The CDR3 DNA sequence: TGTGCCACCCGGGGTTCGGGGACTGAAGCTTTCTTT.

The chain joins TRBV20-1 to TRBJ2-1; D is perhaps TRBD2 (5 bases). CDR3 length: 12 amino acids. Germline V gene data show CDR1 as DFQATT and CDR2 as SNEGSKA (reference sequence). V was trimmed by 3 bases and J by 8 bases, leaving 11 bases between them. CDR3 protein: CSASVPRDEQFF. CDR3 nucleotides: TGCAGTGCTAGCGTCCCGCGGGATGAGCAGTTCTTC.

The V call is TRBV10-2, the J call TRBJ2-7, with TRBD1 identical over 7 bases. The germline V gene encodes CDR1 WSHSY and CDR2 SAAADI. This CDR3 spans 15 amino acids. Trimming removed 1 base from V and 2 bases from J; junction bases left unmatched: 5. CDR3 region: CASSEWLDRTYEQYF. As DNA, the CDR3 is TGCGCCAGCAGTGAGTGGTTGGACAGGACCTACGAGCAGTACTTC.

J is TRBJ2-1 and V is TRBV7-3; TRBD2 aligns across 9 bases. Germline V gives CDR1 SGHTA, CDR2 FQGTGA. V lost 7 bases and J lost 7; bases outside the gene matches: 8. The CDR3 runs to 14 residues. CDR3 bases: TGTGCCAGCAATGCGGGGGGGCCTCAGAATGAGCAGTTCTTC. Its protein product is CASNAGGPQNEQFF.

Only a few counts were recorded for this clonotype. This chain connects TRBV20-1 to TRBJ2-1; perhaps TRBD1 as D (6 bases). V dropped 4 bases and J dropped 7 bases, with 8 bases sitting between them. This CDR3 is built from 11 residues. Looked up from germline, CDR1 is DFQATT and CDR2 is SNEGSKA (reference sequence). The CDR3 sequence is CSATQGNEQFF. The DNA of the CDR3 is TGCAGTGCTACCCAGGGGAATGAGCAGTTCTTC.

This clonotype was counted between two and nine times. J is TRBJ2-7 and V is TRBV5-1, with 8 bases aligning to TRBD2. This CDR3 has 14 residues. V was pared by 5 bases and J by 2 bases, with 6 bases of the junction left unmatched. CDR1 and CDR2 from the germline V gene are SGHRS and YFSETQ. Here the CDR3 reads CASSNTGRAYEQYF. The CDR3 coding sequence is TGCGCCAGCAGTAATACCGGGAGGGCCTACGAGCAGTACTTC.

The CDR3 DNA reads TGTGCCAGCAGCTTAACGGGAGGGGGAGATACGCAGTATTTT. It specifies CASSLTGGGDTQYF. The V and J genes are TRBV7-3 and TRBJ2-3; D possibly corresponds to TRBD2 (7 bases). Trimming removed 0 bases from V and 5 bases from J, with 9 bases in between. The CDR3 covers 14 residues. Germline V gives CDR1 SGHTA, CDR2 FQGTGA.

This clonotype was counted only a few times. V gene TRBV7-9 combines with J gene TRBJ2-7, with D perhaps matching TRBD2 (6 bases). Trimming left V 5 bases short and J 3 bases short, with 14 bases between. The CDR3 consists of 14 residues. Germline assignment: CDR1 SEHNR and CDR2 FQNEAQ (reference sequence). CDR3 residues: CASSPDGGVYEQYF. The CDR3 nucleotides are TGTGCCAGCAGCCCAGACGGGGGAGTCTACGAGCAGTACTTC.

This clonotype has a count of ten or more. This chain links TRBV28 with TRBJ2-7; D is ambiguous. The CDR3 is made up of 14 amino acids. V lost 5 bases to trimming and J lost 2 bases, with 13 bases between them. Germline V gene sequence: CDR1 MDHEN, CDR2 SYDVKM. The DNA of the CDR3 is TGTGCCAGCAGTGAAGGCGGCGTCCCCTACGAGCAGTACTTC. Amino acid sequence: CASSEGGVPYEQYF.

The chain carries TRBV7-6 and TRBJ2-2; 10 bases map to TRBD2. V shed 5 bases and J 5 bases; nucleotides not matched to a gene: 8. The germline V gene encodes CDR1 SGHVS and CDR2 FNYEAQ. The CDR3 spans 16 residues. CDR3 amino acids: CASSDQLAGLTGELFF. The CDR3 DNA sequence: TGTGCCAGCAGCGATCAACTAGCGGGGCTTACCGGGGAGCTGTTTTTT.

The V call is TRBV20-1, the J call TRBJ2-4; 7 positions agree with TRBD2. The CDR3 spans 13 residues. The ends lost 7 bases at V and 5 bases at J; junction bases unmatched: 8. CDR1 and CDR2 (germline): DFQATT, SNEGSKA (reference sequence). The CDR3 loop reads CSVTGGMENIQYF. CDR3 DNA: TGCAGTGTTACGGGGGGAATGGAAAACATTCAGTACTTC.

The V and J genes are TRBV6-1 and TRBJ1-2; TRBD1 matches 8 bases. J lost 2 bases, V lost 1 base, and 9 bases had no gene match. This CDR3 region has 17 residues. Germline-derived CDR1 and CDR2 are MNHNS and SASEGT. The CDR3 here is CASSEGGQGMANYGYTF. The CDR3 DNA is TGTGCCAGCAGTGAAGGAGGACAGGGTATGGCCAACTATGGCTACACCTTC.

The gene calls are TRBV11-3 and TRBJ2-1, with unresolved D. Trimming took off 5 bases at V and 9 bases at J, with 23 bases between the two ends. Germline lookup yields CDR1 SGHNT and CDR2 YENEEA. The CDR3 is 16 amino acids. CDR3 protein: CASSLKFGFGVGEQFF. DNA of the CDR3: TGTGCCAGCAGCCTCAAGTTCGGGTTTGGGGTTGGTGAGCAGTTCTTC.

The rearrangement uses TRBV4-2 and TRBJ1-5; 8 positions agree with TRBD1. In germline, CDR1 is LGHNA, CDR2 YNFKEQ. There are 15 residues in the CDR3. V shed 3 bases, J shed 3 bases, and the junction held 4 bases outside the gene matches. The DNA for the CDR3 is TGTGCCAGCAGCCAGGAGGACAGGGTCAATCAGCCCCAGCATTTT. This gives the protein CASSQEDRVNQPQHF.

The chain combines TRBV12-3 or TRBV12-4 with TRBJ2-1; TRBD1 is a possible D gene (5 bases). V lost 6 bases and J 6 bases, leaving 21 bases between the germline ends. This CDR3 comprises 16 residues. This chain's CDR3 is CASSLAGPRQPNEQFF. DNA for the CDR3: TGTGCCAGCAGCCTGGCAGGGCCACGCCAGCCCAATGAGCAGTTCTTC.